Included here is one TCR beta chain sequence, with context. Its antigen target is currently unknown. Base qualities are not at hand, and no much larger clone is one base apart. This entry belongs to a study of CD8 T cells in Susac syndrome (dated by TCRdb to the late 2010s). Study-level background: Of the Susac syndrome patients who were sequenced, about six had clinically active disease and eight were in clinical remission. At blood withdrawal, Susac syndrome patients were either therapy-naive, taking corticosteroids (in some cases with IVIg as well), or taking IVIg alone. The study used repertoire sequencing to test whether antigen drove CD8+ T cell activation and differentiation in Susac syndrome. Clonality of the CD8+ T cell repertoire was compared between eleven to twelve healthy donors, 14 Susac syndrome patients and roughly 16 multiple sclerosis patients. What the study reported, not specific to this receptor: In the total CD8+ and CD8+ TEMRA repertoires, sixteen and five Susac-specific public clones, respectively, were identified. The study acknowledged that relatively few individuals were included in the TCR sequencing and HLA analysis. Clonal expansion was observed in Susac syndrome CD8+ repertoires, with the highest expansion in CD8+ TEMRA cells and greater expansion in clinically active than in remitting patients.

RNA was extracted using the RNeasy kit, and about 0.5 to 1 ug of the RNA was reverse transcribed with random hexamers. TCR beta CDR3 regions were amplified with the immunoSEQ multiplex PCR assay covering 54 Vbeta and 13 Jbeta segments. Bias from PCR amplification was corrected by using a synthetic template baseline for primer optimization and for computational correction. Under the source paper's analysis protocol: Reads were assigned to V, D and J genes according to IMGT and analyzed in immunoSEQ Analyzer, with only productive sequences retained. To calculate clonality, Shannon entropy was normalized by log2 of the number of productive unique sequences and then subtracted from one. For each patient and control, public and private clones were evaluated within the 100 most prevalent clones. Susac-specific clones were defined as absent from healthy and MS cohorts, over a thousand published viral clones and other ImmuneACCESS disease sequences. TCRdb reworked the public reads: Q25 trimming with fastp, MiXCR clone assembly, productive beta chains retained. Rows are unified per CDR3 protein, each entry keeping the most common DNA and genes. The authors' filters were not applied to this entry. This sample comprises about 140,000 distinct CDR3 sequences, 85% to 95% of them detected only once. The ten largest clones add up to roughly 0.2% of the sample.

Peripheral blood CD8+ and CD4+ T cells from healthy donors, Susac syndrome patients and multiple sclerosis patients were profiled by high-throughput TCR beta sequencing. The Susac syndrome patients fulfilled recently defined diagnostic criteria for either definite or probable disease. Bulk CD8+ and CD4+ T cells were purified magnetically by negative isolation, whereas CD8+ TEMRA cells were enriched by FACS. Blood was collected in EDTA tubes and processed within 24 hours, with PBMCs isolated through density gradient centrifugation. PBMCs intended for TCR sequencing were cryopreserved in liquid nitrogen and thawed later in a water bath at 37 degrees C. The sorted or isolated CD4+, CD8+ and CD8+ TEMRA cells had a purity of 90% or higher. The germline V gene sets CDR1 to MGHDK and CDR2 to SYGVNS. The CDR3 numbers 12 residues from cysteine through phenylalanine. The CDR3 DNA has 36 bases and is translated from base 1. V sheds 9 bases and J sheds 11 bases, leaving 19 bases between their ends.

The rearranged chain carries TRBV25-1 and TRBJ1-1; a weak D assignment points to TRBD1 (5 bases agree). The source material was CD8+ T cells from PBMCs. This receptor was identified in a human donor with Susac syndrome. The CDR3: CASTAGGEFAFF. The sequenced DNA: TGTGCCAGTACCGCCGGGGGGGAGTTTGCTTTCTTT.